The rows below give T cell receptor beta chains drawn from one sample of a study of blood T cells in healthy people across ages. TCRdb reprocessed the 5' RACE reads via MiXCR and lists one record per CDR3 protein. The data contain 950,000 to 1,200,000 distinct CDR3 sequences, 35% to 40% of them singletons. Sequencing input: blood. All receptors derive from a young man in good health. The CDR3 runs from the conserved cysteine through the conserved F or W. D genes are given only for firm matches. Clone size appears in some rows only: once, few, many, or a class for an expanded clone.

CDR3,DNA,V,size,J,D
CASSEIQGARDYTF,TGTGCCAGCAGCGAAATACAGGGGGCGCGAGACTACACCTTC,TRBV6-1,few,TRBJ1-2,TRBD1
CSAARGSNSPLHF,TGCAGCGCAGCAAGGGGCTCTAATTCACCCCTCCACTTT,TRBV29-1,.,TRBJ1-6,.
CASSQGRGGYYNEQFF,TGCGCCAGCAGCCAAGGCAGGGGCGGTTACTACAATGAGCAGTTCTTC,TRBV4-3,.,TRBJ2-1,.
CASSTGLGYEQYF,TGTGCCAGCAGCACGGGACTAGGATACGAGCAGTACTTC,TRBV6-2/TRBV6-3,.,TRBJ2-7,TRBD2
CASSLGQPAWYF,TGTGCCAGCAGCTTAGGACAGCCTGCCTGGTACTTC,TRBV7-9,.,TRBJ2-5,.
CASSVADGQETQYF,TGTGCCAGCAGCGTAGCGGACGGACAAGAGACCCAGTACTTC,TRBV9,.,TRBJ2-5,.
CASSLLAGTSYNEQFF,TGCGCCAGCAGCCTGCTAGCGGGGACGTCCTACAATGAGCAGTTCTTC,TRBV4-1,few,TRBJ2-1,TRBD2
CASSPGRGESGELFF,TGTGCCAGCAGTCCAGGCAGGGGGGAATCCGGGGAGCTGTTTTTT,TRBV12-3/TRBV12-4,.,TRBJ2-2,.
CASSYLGASIHLGTQFF,TGTGCCAGCAGTTACCTAGGGGCTTCCATCCATTTGGGTACGCAGTTCTTC,TRBV6-2/TRBV6-3,few,TRBJ2-1,.
CASSPSGGGNTGELFF,TGCGCCAGCAGCCCGAGCGGGGGGGGAAACACCGGGGAGCTGTTTTTT,TRBV4-3,.,TRBJ2-2,TRBD2
CASSIGLAYEQYF,TGTGCCAGTAGTATCGGACTAGCGTACGAGCAGTACTTC,TRBV19,.,TRBJ2-7,TRBD2
CATSRDRNTGELFF,TGTGCCACCAGCAGAGATCGGAACACCGGGGAGCTGTTTTTT,TRBV15,.,TRBJ2-2,.
CAISAYRDTGELFF,TGTGCCATCAGTGCTTATCGCGATACCGGGGAGCTGTTTTTT,TRBV10-3,.,TRBJ2-2,.
CASSLDRAVPPQYF,TGTGCCAGCAGCTTAGATAGGGCCGTTCCCCCCCAGTACTTC,TRBV11-2,few,TRBJ2-5,.
CATRGQAITNEKLFF,TGTGCCACTCGAGGGCAGGCCATCACTAATGAAAAACTGTTTTTT,TRBV12-3/TRBV12-4,.,TRBJ1-4,.
CASSGLGGAKAKLFF,TGTGCCAGCAGCGGCCTCGGGGGGGCGAAGGCAAAGCTGTTTTTT,TRBV9,once,TRBJ1-4,.
CASSQDLGAGVASTDTQYF,TGCGCCAGCAGCCAAGATCTAGGGGCAGGGGTCGCTTCCACAGATACGCAGTATTTT,TRBV4-3,few,TRBJ2-3,.
CASFRGGSYNEQFF,TGCGCCAGCTTCAGGGGAGGGTCCTACAATGAGCAGTTCTTC,TRBV5-1,few,TRBJ2-1,.
CASSDRANNEQFF,TGCGCCAGCAGCGACCGGGCCAACAATGAGCAGTTCTTC,TRBV5-1,few,TRBJ2-1,.
CASSWTSGGAKNEQFF,TGTGCCAGCAGTTGGACTAGCGGGGGGGCTAAAAATGAGCAGTTCTTC,TRBV6-2/TRBV6-3,few,TRBJ2-1,TRBD2
CASSLGSNSYEQYF,TGTGCCAGCAGCTTAGGAAGTAACTCCTACGAGCAGTACTTC,TRBV7-9,.,TRBJ2-7,.
CASRPPGQRISNYGYTF,TGCGCCAGCAGGCCTCCGGGACAGAGAATATCTAACTATGGCTACACCTTC,TRBV5-1,few,TRBJ1-2,TRBD1
CASSPGTGDNNEQFF,TGTGCCAGCAGTCCCGGGACAGGGGACAACAATGAGCAGTTCTTC,TRBV6-2/TRBV6-3,.,TRBJ2-1,TRBD1
CASNIAGGHGEQFF,TGTGCCAGTAATATAGCGGGGGGCCACGGTGAGCAGTTCTTC,TRBV25-1,once,TRBJ2-1,TRBD2
CASSLGEGSSADTQYF,TGTGCCAGCAGCCTAGGTGAAGGGAGTAGCGCAGATACGCAGTATTTT,TRBV13,.,TRBJ2-3,.
CASSPGGAGGQFF,TGTGCCAGCAGCCCCGGGGGAGCGGGGGGGCAGTTCTTC,TRBV7-3,.,TRBJ2-1,TRBD2
CASSLEGGRTDTQYF,TGCGCCAGCAGCTTGGAAGGGGGCCGTACAGATACGCAGTATTTT,TRBV7-9,many,TRBJ2-3,TRBD1
CSVSTGMYGYTF,TGCAGCGTTTCTACAGGGATGTATGGCTACACCTTC,TRBV29-1,.,TRBJ1-2,.
CASSQVGSGEKLFF,TGCGCCAGCAGCCAAGTGGGATCCGGGGAAAAACTGTTTTTT,TRBV4-1,few,TRBJ1-4,.
CASSSPRGPVMEEKLFF,TGTGCCAGCAGCTCACCTCGGGGGCCCGTTATGGAGGAAAAACTGTTTTTT,TRBV11-2,.,TRBJ1-4,.
CVSSENSGGPYEQFF,TGTGTCAGCAGTGAAAATAGCGGGGGCCCTTATGAGCAGTTCTTC,TRBV2,.,TRBJ2-1,TRBD2
CSASRRVNTEAFF,TGCAGTGCTAGTAGGAGGGTTAACACTGAAGCTTTCTTT,TRBV20-1,few,TRBJ1-1,.
CSASQGGRSNYGYTF,TGCAGTGCTAGCCAAGGGGGCAGATCTAACTATGGCTACACCTTC,TRBV20-1,.,TRBJ1-2,TRBD1
CSAGTSGGGAYNEQFF,TGCAGTGCGGGAACTAGCGGCGGGGGGGCCTACAATGAGCAGTTCTTC,TRBV20-1,.,TRBJ2-1,TRBD2
CTSSGGQLWDIQYF,TGTACCAGCAGTGGGGGACAGCTGTGGGACATTCAGTACTTC,TRBV6-2/TRBV6-3,.,TRBJ2-4,TRBD1
CASSAQGRPLDTQYF,TGCGCCAGCAGCGCACAGGGGCGACCCCTAGATACGCAGTATTTT,TRBV4-1,few,TRBJ2-3,TRBD1
CSVVSGGNTEAFF,TGCAGCGTTGTTTCGGGGGGGAACACTGAAGCTTTCTTT,TRBV29-1,few,TRBJ1-1,.
CASSAASDRPSYNEQFF,TGTGCCAGCAGCGCTGCTAGCGATCGGCCCTCCTACAATGAGCAGTTCTTC,TRBV9,.,TRBJ2-1,.
CSARPTRWGTYEQYF,TGCAGTGCTAGGCCGACGCGATGGGGCACCTACGAGCAGTACTTC,TRBV20-1,many,TRBJ2-7,.
CASSEGGPPYGYTF,TGTGCCAGCAGTGAAGGGGGGCCGCCCTATGGCTACACCTTC,TRBV6-1,.,TRBJ1-2,.
CASSLPQRYYGYTF,TGTGCCAGCAGCCTCCCGCAGAGATACTATGGCTACACCTTC,TRBV6-1,few,TRBJ1-2,.
CASSHLTDTQYF,TGTGCCAGCAGCCATCTCACAGATACGCAGTATTTT,TRBV4-2,many,TRBJ2-3,.
CASSSRPDGYEQYF,TGTGCCAGCAGCTCAAGACCCGACGGCTACGAGCAGTACTTC,TRBV11-2,.,TRBJ2-7,.
CASSQDRGEGNQPQHF,TGCGCCAGCAGCCAAGATCGGGGGGAAGGCAATCAGCCCCAGCATTTT,TRBV4-1,.,TRBJ1-5,.
CASSWTGTGVYEQYF,TGTGCCAGCAGTTGGACCGGGACAGGGGTTTACGAGCAGTACTTC,TRBV6-5,.,TRBJ2-7,TRBD1
CASSPRTGADQPQHF,TGTGCCAGCTCACCTCGGACAGGGGCCGACCAGCCCCAGCATTTT,TRBV18,many,TRBJ1-5,TRBD1
CASSQVRKEETQFF,TGCGCCAGCAGCCAGGTCCGAAAAGAAGAGACCCAGTTCTTC,TRBV4-3,.,TRBJ2-1,.
CASSLQGRGTNYGYTF,TGTGCCAGCAGTCTCCAAGGGAGGGGAACCAACTATGGCTACACCTTC,TRBV12-3/TRBV12-4,few,TRBJ1-2,.
CASSYSIPSSGSGYGYTF,TGTGCCAGCAGTTACTCGATACCCTCCTCAGGGTCGGGCTATGGCTACACCTTC,TRBV6-5,.,TRBJ1-2,.
CAISDTFEAFF,TGTGCCATCAGTGACACTTTTGAAGCTTTCTTT,TRBV10-3,.,TRBJ1-1,.
CASMTPQIREQYF,TGTGCCAGCATGACTCCCCAAATAAGGGAGCAGTACTTC,TRBV2,few,TRBJ2-7,.
CASSASGSYLRNEQFF,TGTGCCAGCAGTGCTAGCGGGAGCTACCTAAGGAATGAGCAGTTCTTC,TRBV12-3/TRBV12-4,many,TRBJ2-1,TRBD2
CASSLPRGPHTNIYEQYF,TGTGCCAGCAGTTTGCCTCGGGGGCCCCATACCAATATATACGAGCAGTACTTC,TRBV27,.,TRBJ2-7,.
CASSGTVYEQYF,TGTGCCAGCTCCGGGACCGTCTACGAGCAGTACTTC,TRBV6-2/TRBV6-3,few,TRBJ2-7,.
CASSQSISAGNLAPGGYTF,TGTGCCAGCAGCCAATCTATATCGGCAGGCAACCTCGCCCCCGGTGGCTACACCTTC,TRBV16,few,TRBJ1-2,.